The 7 T cell receptor beta chains presented below share a single source sample, sequenced in a study of blood T cell repertoires in COVID-19. Only in-frame clones appear in the TCRdb table, and some are missing; sequencing was by immunoSEQ multiplex PCR. The sample has 140,000 to 150,000 clones; around nine tenths are singletons. The sequenced sample was peripheral blood. Receptors were obtained from a man in his sixties with active or convalescent COVID-19.

The V gene is TRBV7-9, the J gene TRBJ2-7; D is possibly TRBD1 (5 bases). Germline V gene sequence: CDR1 SEHNR, CDR2 FQNEAQ (reference sequence). V was shortened by 7 bases and J by 2 bases, with 15 bases between the two germline ends. The CDR3 consists of 14 residues. The CDR3 loop is CASNSETATYEQYF. Written as DNA, the CDR3 is TGTGCCAGCAATTCCGAGACAGCTACCTACGAGCAGTACTTC.

The genes are TRBV7-2 and TRBJ2-5; D is possibly TRBD1 (5 bases). Trimming removed 1 base at V and 5 bases at J, with 14 bases between. The CDR3 runs to 15 residues. The germline V gene has CDR1 SGHTA and CDR2 FQGNSA. Here the CDR3 DNA reads TGTGCCAGCAGCTTAGTCTCTGTAGGGGTTGAGACCCAGTACTTC. This codes for CASSLVSVGVETQYF.

V is TRBV7-3 and J is TRBJ2-2; no reliable D call. Looked up from germline, CDR1 is SGHTA and CDR2 is FQGTGA. V was cut by 0 bases and J by 4 bases, with 9 bases left in between. This CDR3 is 15 amino acids long. The CDR3 loop is CASSLTDSGTGELFF. The CDR3 DNA follows: TGTGCCAGCAGCTTAACAGATTCGGGCACCGGGGAGCTGTTTTTT.

The CDR3 spells CASSSMTESYEQYF. The CDR3 region has the DNA TGTGCCAGCAGTTCAATGACAGAATCCTACGAGCAGTACTTC. The chain carries TRBV6-2 or TRBV6-3 and TRBJ2-7, with a possible D match to TRBD1 (5 bases). Germline CDR1 reads MNHEY; CDR2 reads SVGEGT. V lost 4 bases and J lost 1, with 11 bases in between. CDR3 length: 14 amino acids.

The chain joins TRBV12-2 to TRBJ2-7; the listed D gene, TRBD2, was not tested against the DNA. TRBV12-2 is listed as a pseudogene. The CDR3 covers 17 residues. The CDR3 protein is CASQLYGTSGGPYEQYF. The CDR3 nucleotides read TGTGCAAGTCAGCTTTATGGTACTAGCGGGGGCCCCTACGAGCAGTACTTC.

The chain recombines TRBV19 with TRBJ1-1; 7 positions match TRBD1. The CDR3 extends over 17 amino acids. With V trimmed by 4 bases and J by 4 bases, 15 bases remained unmatched. The germline V gene has CDR1 LNHDA and CDR2 SQIVND (reference sequence). Here the CDR3 reads CASSTSPPTGHGTEAFF. CDR3 DNA: TGTGCCAGTAGTACCAGCCCTCCGACAGGGCATGGCACTGAAGCTTTCTTT.

CDR3 coding DNA: TGTGCCAGCAGTGGACAGCAAGAGACCCAGTACTTC. Translated, it gives CASSGQQETQYF. This rearrangement joins TRBV28 to TRBJ2-5; TRBD1 might be the D (6 bases). Between the trimmed V and J ends, which lost 5 bases and 2 bases, there was a span of 6 bases. Germline V CDR1 and CDR2: MDHEN, SYDVKM. The CDR3 consists of 12 residues.